A single sample gave rise to the 20 T cell receptor beta chains below, sequenced in a study of T-cell reconstitution after alpha-beta-depleted transplantation in children. The TCRbeta library incorporated unique molecular identifiers. TCRdb re-derived calls from the PCR reads in MiXCR, one entry per CDR3 protein. Found here are around 300,000 distinct CDR3 sequences, roughly 7.8% of them singletons; the top ten hold over 7.5%. No antigen has been assigned to these receptors. Study-wide results and caveats: The main origin of T-cell counts and diversity one year after transplant was newly produced T cells.

The specimen was peripheral blood, collected 360 days after TCRalphabeta/CD19-depleted stem cell transplant. Receptors were obtained from a female patient between 2 and 15 years old who had a stem cell transplant for Fanconi anemia, so the T cells may come from the graft donor.

There are many counts of this clonotype. This chain links TRBV12-3 or TRBV12-4 with TRBJ2-2; possible D gene TRBD2, 6 bases. V lost 5 bases, J lost 2 bases, and 9 bases lay in between. CDR3 length equals 14 residues. The DNA for the CDR3 is TGTGCCAGCAGTCCTAGCGTCAACACCGGGGAGCTGTTTTTT. As protein: CASSPSVNTGELFF.

The chain uses TRBV7-6 and TRBJ2-3; D may be TRBD2 (5 bases). The germline V and J ends were trimmed by 1 base and 0 bases, with 11 bases remaining between them. Germline lookup yields CDR1 SGHVS and CDR2 FNYEAQ. The CDR3 runs 16 residues. The CDR3 nucleotides are TGTGCCAGCAGCTTAGGTTCCCGGGGAAGCACAGATACGCAGTATTTT. It specifies CASSLGSRGSTDTQYF.

CDR3 coding DNA: TGCAGTGCTAGAGACCATAGCGAGAGCTCCTACGAGCAGTACTTC. Translated, it gives CSARDHSESSYEQYF. V and J are TRBV20-1 and TRBJ2-7; a weak D match, TRBD2 (5 bases). Trimming left V 0 bases short and J 0 bases short, with 12 bases between. This CDR3 comprises 15 residues. The germline CDR1 and CDR2 sequences are DFQATT and SNEGSKA (reference sequence).

Ten or more counts support this clonotype. J is TRBJ2-5 and V is TRBV5-1; no reliable D call. This CDR3 spans 12 amino acids. With 2 bases removed from V and 3 bases from J, the gap between germline ends came to 5 bases. Per germline, CDR1 SGHRS and CDR2 YFSETQ. The CDR3 nucleotides read TGCGCCAGCAGCTTCGATAAAGAGACCCAGTACTTC. Translated, it gives CASSFDKETQYF.

This clonotype was observed at least ten times. V usage is TRBV29-1 and J usage is TRBJ2-3; D might be TRBD1 (5 bases). The germline CDR1 and CDR2 sequences are SQVTM and ANQGSEA. V was clipped by 6 bases and J by 5 bases, with 12 bases between them. The CDR3 has 12 amino acids. The CDR3 DNA follows: TGCAGCGTGGGGCCCCTGGGAGATACGCAGTATTTT. Residues: CSVGPLGDTQYF.

This clonotype was recorded many times. The CDR3 is CASSLLGGEETQYF. The CDR3 nucleotides read TGTGCCAGCAGTTTATTGGGGGGCGAAGAGACCCAGTACTTC. V is TRBV12-3 or TRBV12-4 and J is TRBJ2-5; D tentatively reads TRBD1 or TRBD2 (6 bases each). V lost 2 bases and J lost 3, with 10 bases in between. The CDR3 contains 14 residues.

This chain links TRBV16 with TRBJ1-5; D gene unclear. The germline V gene has CDR1 KGHSY and CDR2 FQNENV. V was cut by 0 bases and J by 3 bases, with 6 bases left in between. The CDR3 covers 14 residues. The CDR3 DNA follows: TGTGCCAGCAGCCAATCAGGGTACAATCAGCCCCAGCATTTT. It encodes CASSQSGYNQPQHF.

This clonotype was recorded many times. The chain links TRBV10-1 to TRBJ2-1; TRBD2 is a possible D gene (6 bases). CDR1 WNHNN and CDR2 SYGVQD come from the germline V gene (reference sequence). V lost 0 bases, J lost 5 bases, and 17 bases lay in between. There are 17 residues in the CDR3. CDR3 loop: CASSESGSGHFDNEQFF. The DNA of the CDR3 is TGCGCCAGCAGTGAGTCTGGTAGCGGACATTTTGACAATGAGCAGTTCTTC.

V is TRBV5-1 and J is TRBJ2-5, with 8 bases matching TRBD2. V lost 4 bases and J lost 2; bases outside the gene matches: 7. Germline CDR1 and CDR2: SGHRS and YFSETQ. The length of the CDR3 is 15 residues. The CDR3 bases are TGCGCCAGCAGCCACGACGGGACTAGGCAAGAGACCCAGTACTTC. Translated: CASSHDGTRQETQYF. Based on the CDR3 plus reference TRBV5-1 and TRBJ2-5, the full variable domain is KAGVTQTPRYLIKTRGQQVTLSCSPISGHRSVSWYQQTPGQGLQFLFEYFSETQRNKGNFPGRFSGRQFSNSRSEMNVSTLELGDSALYLCASSHDGTRQETQYFGPGTRLLVL.

This clonotype was counted ten times or more. The chain joins TRBV6-5 to TRBJ1-2, with a possible D match to TRBD1 (6 bases). This CDR3 has 13 residues. Trimming cost V 8 bases and J 4 bases, with 14 bases left between them. Per the germline V gene, CDR1 is MNHEY and CDR2 is SVGAGI. CDR3 nucleotides: TGTGCCAGCGGGGTGGGGGCAGGCTATGGCTACACCTTC. Its protein product is CASGVGAGYGYTF.

This clonotype was seen more than once but under ten times. CDR3: CASSLNLWDYQETQYF. The CDR3, as DNA: TGTGCCAGCAGCTTAAATCTCTGGGACTACCAAGAGACCCAGTACTTC. This chain links TRBV7-9 with TRBJ2-5; D may be TRBD2 (6 bases). The length of the CDR3 is 16 residues. Trimming pared 2 bases from V and 0 bases from J, leaving 13 bases between. The germline V gene has CDR1 SEHNR and CDR2 FQNEAQ (reference sequence).

This clonotype has ten or more counts. The V gene is TRBV28, the J gene TRBJ2-2, with a tentative D call TRBD1 (6 bases). V was shortened by 6 bases and J by 3 bases, with 17 bases between the two germline ends. Per the germline V gene, CDR1 is MDHEN and CDR2 is SYDVKM. This CDR3 has 16 residues. The CDR3 DNA follows: TGTGCCAGCAGAGCCGGGGACAAGATTCACACCGGGGAGCTGTTTTTT. The encoded protein is CASRAGDKIHTGELFF.

This clonotype was observed many times. The chain uses TRBV12-3 or TRBV12-4 and TRBJ2-2; 10 bases are a match to TRBD2. Trimming at V came to 7 bases and at J to 5 bases, leaving 10 bases not matched to a gene. This CDR3 has 16 amino acids. CDR3 protein: CASKQREGPGTGELFF. Written as DNA, the CDR3 is TGTGCCAGCAAGCAGCGGGAGGGGCCGGGAACCGGGGAGCTGTTTTTT.

This clonotype was observed many times. This chain connects TRBV12-3 or TRBV12-4 to TRBJ1-1; D unresolved. This CDR3 has 14 residues. V was trimmed by 3 bases and J by 2 bases, leaving 10 bases between them. The CDR3 region is CASSFDYENTEAFF. The CDR3 DNA reads TGTGCCAGCAGTTTTGATTACGAAAACACTGAAGCTTTCTTT.

This clonotype was detected many times. The chain combines TRBV7-7 with TRBJ2-2; D may match TRBD1 or TRBD2 (5 bases each). Germline V CDR1 and CDR2: SSHAT, FNYEAQ (reference sequence). The CDR3 has 14 residues. V was cut by 5 bases and J by 9 bases, with 16 bases left in between. CDR3 sequence: CASSPPGSQRELFF. The CDR3 coding sequence is TGTGCCAGCAGCCCTCCAGGGAGCCAACGGGAGCTGTTTTTT.

This clonotype was found many times. V gene TRBV7-9 combines with J gene TRBJ2-5; D is possibly TRBD1 (6 bases). The V end lost 6 bases, the J end lost 7 bases, and 15 bases lay between the germline ends. CDR1 SEHNR and CDR2 FQNEAQ come from the germline V gene (reference sequence). The CDR3 extends over 13 amino acids. The CDR3 spells CASRPRDTGTQYF. The CDR3, as DNA: TGTGCCAGCAGGCCACGGGACACGGGGACCCAGTACTTC.

A few counts support this clonotype. V gene TRBV6-1 combines with J gene TRBJ2-1; the D gene is possibly TRBD1 (5 bases). V gave up 4 bases and J gave up 0 bases, with 10 bases separating them. The CDR3 is 15 amino acids. The V gene's germline CDR1 is MNHNS and CDR2 SASEGT. The CDR3 region is CASSAAGYSYNEQFF. The DNA of the CDR3 is TGTGCCAGCAGTGCCGCAGGGTACTCCTACAATGAGCAGTTCTTC.

CDR3 amino acids: CASSRLTGAGEPQHF. The DNA of the CDR3 is TGTGCCAGCAGCAGATTGACAGGGGCAGGGGAGCCCCAGCATTTT. The rearrangement links TRBV2 to TRBJ1-5; 8 nucleotides align to TRBD1. The junction had 12 bases not matched to a gene; V was cut back by 6 bases and J by 8 bases. This CDR3 has 15 residues. Germline values: CDR1 SNHLY, CDR2 FYNNEI. Full variable domain (rest looked up from reference TRBV2 and TRBJ1-5): EPEVTQTPSHQVTQMGQEVILRCVPISNHLYFYWYRQILGQKVEFLVSFYNNEISEKSEIFDDQFSVERPDGSNFTLKIRSTKLEDSAMYFCASSRLTGAGEPQHFGDGTRLSIL.

This clonotype was seen many times. The chain recombines TRBV29-1 with TRBJ1-5, with unresolved D. The CDR3 sequence is 13 residues long. Per the germline V gene, CDR1 is SQVTM and CDR2 is ANQGSEA. V dropped 4 bases and J dropped 3 bases, with 10 bases sitting between them. The CDR3 DNA is TGCAGCGTTGCCGTAGGGAACAATCAGCCCCAGCATTTT. Translated: CSVAVGNNQPQHF. Looking up the rest from reference TRBV29-1 and TRBJ1-5 gives the full variable domain: SAVISQKPSRDICQRGTSLTIQCQVDSQVTMMFWYRQQPGQSLTLIATANQGSEATYESGFVIDKFPISRPNLTFSTLTVSNMSPEDSSIYLCSVAVGNNQPQHFGDGTRLSIL.

This sequence joins TRBV3-1 and TRBJ1-6; no reliable D call. The CDR3 spans 14 residues. V lost 7 bases to trimming and J lost 6 bases, with 13 bases between them. The germline V gene encodes CDR1 LGHDT and CDR2 YNNKEL (reference sequence). CDR3 region: CASKEVGINSPLHF. The CDR3 DNA reads as TGTGCCAGCAAAGAGGTCGGGATTAATTCACCCCTCCACTTT. Full variable domain (outside the CDR3, taken from reference TRBV3-1 and TRBJ1-6): DTAVSQTPKYLVTQMGNDKSIKCEQNLGHDTMYWYKQDSKKFLKIMFSYNNKELIINETVPNRFSPKSPDKAHLNLHINSLELGDSAVYFCASKEVGINSPLHFGNGTRLTVT.